The 20 T cell receptor beta chains reported below all come from one sample, sequenced in a study of cytomegalovirus exposure and HLA in healthy donors. The PCR used 60 Vbeta and 13 Jbeta primers. This table comes from immunoSEQ multiplex PCR, and its TCRdb copy is limited to in-frame clones, with some not included. This listing includes around 74,000 clones. Sequencing was done on a sample of PBMCs. The receptors stem from a man in his thirties or forties in good health and CMV-seronegative.

Written as DNA, the CDR3 is TGTGCCAGCAGCGTAGAGAGCTATAGAACAGATACGCAGTATTTT. This encodes CASSVESYRTDTQYF. V gene TRBV9 combines with J gene TRBJ2-3; D uncertain. V was pared by 0 bases and J by 3 bases, with 11 bases between. This CDR3 is built from 15 residues. CDR1 is SGDLS, CDR2 YYNGEE, per germline.

The chain employs TRBV7-9 and TRBJ1-1; D unclear. The germline V gene has CDR1 SEHNR and CDR2 FQNEAQ (reference sequence). This CDR3 spans 16 amino acids. Trimming removed 2 bases at V and 1 base at J, with 14 bases between. The CDR3, as DNA: TGTGCCAGCAGCTTAATGCGGGAAATACCGAACACTGAAGCTTTCTTT. This sequence encodes CASSLMREIPNTEAFF.

The V gene is TRBV5-4, the J gene TRBJ2-1; 12 bases align to TRBD2. In germline, CDR1 is SGHNT, CDR2 YYREEE (reference sequence). This CDR3 has 16 amino acids. V lost 4 bases and J lost 5; bases outside the gene matches: 7. CDR3 loop: CASSARLAGEDNEQFF. The CDR3 nucleotides read TGTGCCAGCAGCGCGCGACTAGCGGGGGAAGACAATGAGCAGTTCTTC. Full variable domain (missing parts from reference TRBV5-4 and TRBJ2-1): ETGVTQSPTHLIKTRGQQVTLRCSSQSGHNTVSWYQQALGQGPQFIFQYYREEENGRGNFPPRFSGLQFPNYSSELNVNALELDDSALYLCASSARLAGEDNEQFFGPGTRLTVL.

V is TRBV6-1 and J is TRBJ1-6; weak D call: TRBD1 (5 bases). Trimming removed 3 bases at V and 9 bases at J, with 18 bases between. Germline CDR1 MNHNS, CDR2 SASEGT. This CDR3 contains 16 residues. The CDR3 DNA sequence: TGTGCCAGCAGTGATGGGGACTTCGGGGCTACTTCACCCCTCCACTTT. It yields the protein CASSDGDFGATSPLHF.

This sequence joins TRBV5-1 and TRBJ1-2; the D is unclear. Trimming left V 3 bases short and J 3 bases short, with 15 bases between. CDR1 is SGHRS, CDR2 YFSETQ, per germline. The CDR3 runs 15 residues. CDR3 nucleotides: TGCGCCAGCAGCTCGGCCCCCCGGGAGGACTATGGCTACACCTTC. Protein sequence: CASSSAPREDYGYTF.

The chain is built from TRBV18 and TRBJ2-4; a possible D gene is TRBD1 (6 bases). With 3 bases removed from V and 0 bases from J, the gap between germline ends came to 15 bases. This CDR3 has 17 amino acids. Per the germline V gene, CDR1 is KGHSH and CDR2 is LQKENI. The chain's CDR3 is CASSPISGVVAKNIQYF. In DNA, the CDR3 is TGTGCCAGCTCACCCATTTCAGGGGTAGTAGCCAAAAACATTCAGTACTTC.

The gene calls are TRBV9 and TRBJ2-3; a possible D gene is TRBD2 (5 bases). Per the germline V gene, CDR1 is SGDLS and CDR2 is YYNGEE. Trimming pared 1 base from V and 1 base from J, leaving 10 bases between. There are 15 residues in the CDR3. The CDR3 region is CASSVRTSRTDTQYF. CDR3 in DNA: TGTGCCAGCAGCGTAAGGACTTCCCGCACAGATACGCAGTATTTT.

V gene TRBV19 combines with J gene TRBJ2-3; D is perhaps TRBD2 (7 bases). Germline V gene lookup returns CDR1 LNHDA and CDR2 SQIVND (reference sequence). The CDR3 contains 15 residues. Trimming pared 1 base from V and 4 bases from J, leaving 12 bases between. CDR3 sequence: CASSIGGGSADTQYF. The CDR3 coding sequence is TGTGCCAGTAGTATAGGGGGGGGCTCGGCAGATACGCAGTATTTT.

This chain links TRBV7-9 with TRBJ2-1; no firm D call. The CDR3 runs 15 residues. Trimming cost V 3 bases and J 2 bases, with 11 bases left between them. From germline, CDR1 is SEHNR and CDR2 FQNEAQ (reference sequence). The CDR3 coding sequence is TGTGCCAGCAGCTTTGGAGACCCGGCCTACAATGAGCAGTTCTTC. It encodes CASSFGDPAYNEQFF.

V gene TRBV5-4 combines with J gene TRBJ2-2; 7 nucleotides align to TRBD1. Germline CDR1 SGHNT, CDR2 YYREEE (reference sequence). The CDR3 loop spans 13 amino acids. Trimming at V came to 5 bases and at J to 6 bases, leaving 4 bases not matched to a gene. The CDR3 DNA reads as TGTGCCAGCAGAACCCAGGGGGCCGGGGAGCTGTTTTTT. Translation gives CASRTQGAGELFF.

The genes are TRBV10-3 and TRBJ2-6, with D perhaps TRBD2 (5 bases). Germline values: CDR1 ENHRY, CDR2 SYGVKD. There are 17 residues in the CDR3. V shed 3 bases and J shed 0 bases, with 12 bases lying between them. The DNA of the CDR3 is TGTGCCATCAGTGACGGCAGGACTTACTCTGGGGCCAACGTCCTGACTTTC. This translates into CAISDGRTYSGANVLTF.

The chain recombines TRBV5-1 with TRBJ1-2, with 10 bases aligning to TRBD1. This CDR3 region has 14 residues. V lost 6 bases and J lost 5; bases outside the gene matches: 7. Looked up from germline, CDR1 is SGHRS and CDR2 is YFSETQ. Here the CDR3 reads CASNWGQGWYGYTF. The CDR3 nucleotides are TGCGCCAGCAACTGGGGACAGGGGTGGTATGGCTACACCTTC.

The rearrangement joins TRBV29-1 to TRBJ1-1, with D hard to call. CDR1 and CDR2 (germline): SQVTM, ANQGSEA. With 7 bases removed from V and 0 bases from J, the gap between germline ends came to 9 bases. The CDR3 is 12 residues long. The CDR3 DNA follows: TGCAGCGCTCACGAGCTGAACACTGAAGCTTTCTTT. Translating gives CSAHELNTEAFF.

The rearrangement joins TRBV9 to TRBJ1-1, with D possibly being TRBD1 (5 bases). V was shortened by 0 bases and J by 2 bases, with 8 bases between the two germline ends. Germline CDR1 reads SGDLS; CDR2 reads YYNGEE. CDR3 length: 14 amino acids. This CDR3 is CASSVGQINTEAFF. In DNA, the CDR3 is TGTGCCAGCAGCGTAGGACAGATAAACACTGAAGCTTTCTTT.

The chain couples TRBV5-1 to TRBJ1-4; tentative D call: TRBD1 (6 bases). Germline V gene sequence: CDR1 SGHRS, CDR2 YFSETQ. V gave up 4 bases and J gave up 7 bases, with 17 bases separating them. CDR3 length equals 15 residues. CDR3 nucleotides: TGCGCCAGCAGCCCACTACAGGGTCGGGGTGAAAAACTGTTTTTT. Translated, it gives CASSPLQGRGEKLFF.

The rearrangement uses TRBV10-3 and TRBJ1-1; 7 nucleotides agree with TRBD1. This CDR3 comprises 13 residues. V lost 6 bases, J lost 5 bases, and 6 bases stayed unmatched. Germline CDR1 is ENHRY and CDR2 is SYGVKD. CDR3 protein: CAIRTGLNTEAFF. The CDR3 nucleotides are TGTGCCATCAGGACAGGGTTAAATACTGAAGCTTTCTTT.

This chain connects TRBV19 to TRBJ2-7; 11 nucleotides align to TRBD2. V lost 5 bases to trimming and J lost 0 bases; unmatched junction nucleotides: 6. Germline V lookup: CDR1 LNHDA, CDR2 SQIVND (reference sequence). The length of the CDR3 is 16 residues. The CDR3 DNA is TGTGCCAGTAGTGTACGACTAGCGGGGAACTCCTACGAGCAGTACTTC. Translation gives CASSVRLAGNSYEQYF.

A note on this clone: Its ends do not fully match the called genes, so a read error is possible. The CDR3 is CASSQDSVGRGNAGELFF. The CDR3 nucleotides are TGCGCCAGCAGCCAAGATTCAGTCGGGAGGGGGAACGCCGGGGAGCTGTTTTTT. This chain links TRBV4-1 with TRBJ2-2; TRBD2 agrees at 8 bases. Germline CDR1 is MGHRA and CDR2 is YSYEKL. The length of the CDR3 is 18 residues.

J is TRBJ2-1 and V is TRBV18, with D possibly matching TRBD2 (5 bases). Germline CDR1 is KGHSH and CDR2 is LQKENI. V was trimmed by 3 bases and J by 3 bases, leaving 18 bases between them. The CDR3 has 17 residues. The CDR3 nucleotides are TGTGCCAGCTCACCCCCCAGTTCGGGCCGGGGCTACAATGAGCAGTTCTTC. It yields the protein CASSPPSSGRGYNEQFF.

The gene calls are TRBV7-6 and TRBJ1-1; 7 bases map to TRBD1. CDR1 and CDR2 (germline): SGHVS, FNYEAQ. There are 18 residues in the CDR3. The ends lost 2 bases at V and 0 bases at J; junction bases unmatched: 12. In DNA form, the CDR3 reads TGTGCCAGCAGCTTATTGGACGGGACAGACTTAATGAACACTGAAGCTTTCTTT. Encoded protein: CASSLLDGTDLMNTEAFF.